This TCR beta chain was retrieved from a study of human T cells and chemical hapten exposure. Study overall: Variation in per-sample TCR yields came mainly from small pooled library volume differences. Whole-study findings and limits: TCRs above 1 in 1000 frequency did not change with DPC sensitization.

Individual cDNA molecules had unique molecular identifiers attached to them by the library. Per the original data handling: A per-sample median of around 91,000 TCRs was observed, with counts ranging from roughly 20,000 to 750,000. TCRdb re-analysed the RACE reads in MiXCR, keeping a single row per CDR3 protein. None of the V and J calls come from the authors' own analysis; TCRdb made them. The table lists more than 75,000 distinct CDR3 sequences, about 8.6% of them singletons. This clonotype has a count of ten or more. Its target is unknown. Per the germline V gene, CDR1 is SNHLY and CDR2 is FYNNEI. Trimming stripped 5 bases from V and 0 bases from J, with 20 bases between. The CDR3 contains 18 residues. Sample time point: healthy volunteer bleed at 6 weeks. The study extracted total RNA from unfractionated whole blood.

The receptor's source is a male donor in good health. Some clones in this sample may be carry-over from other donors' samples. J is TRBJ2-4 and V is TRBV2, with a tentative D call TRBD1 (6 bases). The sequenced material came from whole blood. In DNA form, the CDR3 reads TGTGCCAGCAGTTCCGGGACAAAGGCCCCTCTAGCCAAAAACATTCAGTACTTC. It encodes CASSSGTKAPLAKNIQYF.